Listed below are T cell receptor beta chains from one sample, sequenced in a study of STAT5B mutations in CD4+ large granular lymphocyte leukemia. Method: immunoSEQ multiplex PCR; TCRdb's copy keeps in-frame clones and lacks some. The repertoire consists of 25,000 to 35,000 clones, with roughly 76% occurring once and the leading ten covering about 4.6%. Sequences were obtained from CD4+ T cells from blood buffy coats. The receptors shown here come from a human donor in good health. CDR3s include the opening cysteine and the closing phenylalanine or tryptophan. D genes are given only for firm matches. Size is omitted from some rows. Given values are once, few, many or a class for expanded clones.

size	D	J	V	DNA	CDR3
few	NA	TRBJ1-2	TRBV6-5	TGTGCCAGCGGCCCTCGGACTAACTATGGCTACACCTTC	CASGPRTNYGYTF
NA	TRBD2	TRBJ2-7	TRBV19	TGTGCCAGTAGTCTGGGACTAGCGGGAGTCTACGAGCAGTACTTC	CASSLGLAGVYEQYF
NA	TRBD1	TRBJ2-3	TRBV27	TGTGCCAGCAGTTACAAACAGGGGGCGCGCCACAGGGATACGCAGTATTTT	CASSYKQGARHRDTQYF
NA	NA	TRBJ2-7	TRBV5-1	TGCGCCAGCAGCTTGGAGTCTTACAACTACGAGCAGTACTTC	CASSLESYNYEQYF
NA	NA	TRBJ2-7	TRBV7-2	TGTGCCAGCAGCCATTACTACGAGCAGTACTTC	CASSHYYEQYF
few	TRBD1	TRBJ1-3	TRBV11-2	TGTGCCAGCAGCCCCGGGACAGGGTTCCACTCTGGAAACACCATATATTTT	CASSPGTGFHSGNTIYF
medium-sized	TRBD1	TRBJ2-6	TRBV30	TGTGCCTGGACCCTCGGACAGGCCTCTGGGGCCAACGTCCTGACTTTC	CAWTLGQASGANVLTF
NA	NA	TRBJ2-7	TRBV30	NA	CAWTDRGHSREQYFGTVSREQYF
once	NA	TRBJ1-3	TRBV27	TGTGCCAGCAGTTTAGTGGGGGCTGGAAACACCATATATTTT	CASSLVGAGNTIYF
NA	TRBD1	TRBJ2-3	TRBV6-5	TGTGCCAGCAGCAAAGGGGGCGATACGCAGTATTTT	CASSKGGDTQYF
NA	NA	TRBJ1-3	TRBV19	TGTGCCAGTAGTATCGACTACTCTGGAAACACCATATATTTT	CASSIDYSGNTIYF
few	NA	TRBJ1-1	TRBV6-1	TGTGCCAGCAGTGGACCACTTAGGGGGAACACTGAAGCTTTCTTT	CASSGPLRGNTEAFF
NA	NA	TRBJ1-2	TRBV28	TGTGCCAGCAGTTCGACCATATCTGACTCAACCCCGGGCTACACCTTC	CASSSTISDSTPGYTF
NA	TRBD2	TRBJ2-3	TRBV7-2	TGTGCCAGCAGATGGGGACTAGCGGGAGGAGGCACAGATACGCAGTATTTT	CASRWGLAGGGTDTQYF
NA	NA	TRBJ1-1	TRBV6-5	TGTGCCAGCAACTCACCCTCGTGGGGGAACACTGAAGCTTTCTTT	CASNSPSWGNTEAFF
NA	NA	TRBJ2-1	TRBV2	TGTGCCAGCAGTGAGACCGTATACAATGAGCAGTTCTTC	CASSETVYNEQFF
NA	TRBD1	TRBJ2-7	TRBV27	TGTGCCAGCCGGACAGGCTTCTTGGGGGAGCAGTACTTC	CASRTGFLGEQYF
NA	TRBD2	TRBJ2-2	TRBV19	TGTGCCAGTAGTATCGGACTAGCGGGAGGGGAGGGGGAGCTGTTTTTT	CASSIGLAGGEGELFF
NA	NA	TRBJ2-6	TRBV10-1	TGCGCCAGCAGTGAGACCCTGGCCAACGTCCTGACTTTC	CASSETLANVLTF
NA	NA	TRBJ1-5	TRBV14	TGTGCCAGCAGCCAAGATTGGAAGGGGCCCCAGCATTTT	CASSQDWKGPQHF
few	NA	TRBJ1-1	TRBV19	TGTGCCAGTATCGGGTTCACTGAAGCTTTCTTT	CASIGFTEAFF
NA	NA	TRBJ2-3	TRBV19	TGTGCCAGTAGTACTCAACAGGGGATGCGGGGTACGCAGTATTTT	CASSTQQGMRGTQYF
NA	NA	TRBJ2-7	TRBV6-5	TGTGCCAGCAGTTACCCGGGGAGCTACGAGCAGTACTTC	CASSYPGSYEQYF
NA	TRBD1	TRBJ1-1	TRBV6-5	TGTGCCAGCAGCTCCCACAGGGGCTACACTGAAGCTTTCTTT	CASSSHRGYTEAFF
NA	NA	TRBJ2-3	TRBV28	TGTGCCAGCAGTTTAGGTGGAGGGGCCTATAGCACAGATACGCAGTATTTT	CASSLGGGAYSTDTQYF
NA	NA	TRBJ2-5	TRBV27	TGTGCCAGCAGCCGCGGGCAAGAGACCCAGTACTTC	CASSRGQETQYF
NA	TRBD1	TRBJ2-7	TRBV6-5	TGTGCCAGCAGTTACAGCTGGGACAGGGGCGAGCAGTACTTC	CASSYSWDRGEQYF
NA	TRBD1	TRBJ1-2	TRBV2	TGTGCCAGCAGGTCCCCCGACAGGGATGGAGGCTACACCTTC	CASRSPDRDGGYTF
NA	NA	TRBJ1-3	TRBV19	TGTGCCAGTAGCCCTGAGGTTCGCCGATCTGGAAACACCATATATTTT	CASSPEVRRSGNTIYF
NA	TRBD2	TRBJ2-5	TRBV30	TGTGCCCGCGGGGGTAGCGGGAGTTTGGAGACCCAGTACTTC	CARGGSGSLETQYF
medium-sized	TRBD2	TRBJ2-3	TRBV11-2	TGTGCCAGCAGCTCCGTAGCGGGAGCCACAGATACGCAGTATTTT	CASSSVAGATDTQYF
NA	TRBD1	TRBJ2-7	TRBV7-2	TGTGCCAGCAGCTCGGACAGGGGACTCTTCTACGAGCAGTACTTC	CASSSDRGLFYEQYF
NA	NA	TRBJ1-5	TRBV25-1	TGTGCCAGCAGTTGGGGCAATCAGCCCCAGCATTTT	CASSWGNQPQHF
once	TRBD1	TRBJ2-1	TRBV25-1	TGTGCCAGCAGTGATACCGGGACAGGGGCCGTTGAGCAGTTCTTC	CASSDTGTGAVEQFF
NA	NA	TRBJ2-3	TRBV30	TGTGCCTGGAGTGCCTCAGATACGCAGTATTTT	CAWSASDTQYF
NA	NA	TRBJ2-3	TRBV15	TGTGCCACCAGCAGCTCGCAGAATACGCAGTATTTT	CATSSSQNTQYF
NA	NA	TRBJ2-2	TRBV6-4	TGTGCCAGCAGTGAGGGCAGGGTAAACACCGGGGAGCTGTTTTTT	CASSEGRVNTGELFF
NA	NA	TRBJ2-2	TRBV5-4	TGTGCCAGCAGCTTGTTGGGAACGTCTGAGGGGCCCGGGGAGCTGTTTTTT	CASSLLGTSEGPGELFF
NA	NA	TRBJ2-3	TRBV4-3	TGCGCCAGCAGCCAAAACGACTGGGCAGATACGCAGTATTTT	CASSQNDWADTQYF
few	TRBD1	TRBJ2-6	TRBV18	TGTGCCAGCTCACCTCAGGGGGCCGGGGTATCTGGGGCCAACGTCCTGACTTTC	CASSPQGAGVSGANVLTF
NA	NA	TRBJ2-4	TRBV2	TGTGCCAGCAGTGGCCTTGGGGTAGCCAAAAACATTCAGTACTTC	CASSGLGVAKNIQYF
few	NA	TRBJ2-7	TRBV6-5	TGTGCCAGCAGGCCCGGAAAAGGGGTCTACGAGCAGTACTTC	CASRPGKGVYEQYF
once	NA	TRBJ2-7	TRBV19	TGTGCCAGTAGGTCACAGTCCTACGAGCAGTACTTC	CASRSQSYEQYF
NA	NA	TRBJ1-2	TRBV28	TGTGCCAGCAACCGGGGAAGAATCGGATACACCTTC	CASNRGRIGYTF
NA	TRBD1	TRBJ2-7	TRBV7-9	TGTGCCAGCAGCTACTGGACAGGGGGTGGATCCGAGCAGTACTTC	CASSYWTGGGSEQYF
once	TRBD1	TRBJ2-3	TRBV7-2	TGTGCCAGCAGCTCACCGGGACAGGTATTTGGTACGCAGTATTTT	CASSSPGQVFGTQYF
NA	TRBD1	TRBJ2-5	TRBV11-2	TGTGCCAGCAGCTTAGGGGGGACAGGGGCTATTGTACAAGAGACCCAGTACTTC	CASSLGGTGAIVQETQYF
NA	TRBD1	TRBJ1-2	TRBV5-6	TGTGCCAGCAGCTTGGCAGGGACAGGGCTTACTTCAGGGGGCTACACCTTC	CASSLAGTGLTSGGYTF
NA	TRBD1	TRBJ1-1	TRBV7-8	TGTGCCAGCAGCTGGAGACAGGGGCGGCACACTGAAGCTTTCTTT	CASSWRQGRHTEAFF
NA	NA	TRBJ2-1	TRBV2	TGTGCCAGCAGGGAGACAGGATTTAACAATGAGCAGTTCTTC	CASRETGFNNEQFF
NA	TRBD2	TRBJ2-7	TRBV28	TGTGCCAGTCTGACTAGCGGGAGGGTTACCTACGAGCAGTACTTC	CASLTSGRVTYEQYF
NA	NA	TRBJ1-5	TRBV18	TGTGCCAGCTCACCGGGAAGAAATAGCAATCAGCCCCAGCATTTT	CASSPGRNSNQPQHF
NA	TRBD1	TRBJ1-1	TRBV18	TGTGCCAGCTCACCACATCAGGAGAAGTTCGGGACAGGTGAAGCTTTCTTT	CASSPHQEKFGTGEAFF
NA	TRBD2	TRBJ2-5	TRBV18	TGTGCCAGCTCACCAGGACTAGCGGGAGCCAGAGGAGAGACCCAGTACTTC	CASSPGLAGARGETQYF
NA	TRBD1	TRBJ1-1	TRBV5-1	TGCGCCAGCGGACCCGGGACAGGGAACACTGAAGCTTTCTTT	CASGPGTGNTEAFF
NA	NA	TRBJ1-2	TRBV5-1	TGCGCCAGCAGCTTGTCCGAGGGATATGATGGCTACACCTTC	CASSLSEGYDGYTF
NA	NA	TRBJ1-5	TRBV19	TGTGCCAGTGTAACAGGGTTTGGGGGTCAGCCCCAGCATTTT	CASVTGFGGQPQHF
NA	NA	TRBJ1-1	TRBV9	TGTGCCAGCAGCGCGAATCCTCAGGTTGAAGCTTTCTTT	CASSANPQVEAFF
once	NA	TRBJ2-7	TRBV5-6	TGTGCCAGCAGCTCGCTAGGGACTTCCTACGAGCAGTACTTC	CASSSLGTSYEQYF